The 25 T cell receptor beta chains listed next were all sequenced from one sample in a study of CD8+ T cells in alopecia areata. Extracted RNA was reverse transcribed into cDNA, the sequencing template. Some clones are missing from TCRdb's copy, which holds only in-frame ones; the method was immunoSEQ multiplex PCR. The table shows 150,000 to 190,000 clones, with 40% to 60% occurring only once. The sample here was CD8+ T cells sorted from blood, taken at week 0. The origin of the receptors is a human donor with alopecia areata.

J is TRBJ2-7 and V is TRBV29-1, with 10 bases identical to TRBD2. The CDR3 has 15 residues. CDR1 SQVTM and CDR2 ANQGSEA come from the germline V gene. J lost 0 bases, V lost 7 bases, and 9 bases had no gene match. The CDR3 DNA reads TGCAGCGCGCTCCTAGCGGGGGCTTACTCCTACGAGCAGTACTTC. The encoded protein is CSALLAGAYSYEQYF.

This rearrangement joins TRBV15 to TRBJ2-7, with TRBD1 identical over 12 bases. Germline V gene sequence: CDR1 LNHNV, CDR2 YYDKDF (reference sequence). Trimming took 5 bases from V and 4 from J; bases not matched to a gene: 6. The CDR3 contains 15 residues. DNA of the CDR3: TGTGCCACCAGCCTGGGGACAGGGGGCGAATACGAGCAGTACTTC. Amino acid sequence: CATSLGTGGEYEQYF.

This clone appeared a few times. This chain connects TRBV30 to TRBJ1-1; D may be TRBD1 (6 bases). Germline lookup yields CDR1 GTSNPN and CDR2 SVGIG (reference sequence). This CDR3 contains 14 residues. V lost 4 bases, J lost 1 base, and 13 bases lay in between. Written as DNA, the CDR3 is TGTGCCTGGACCTGGGGGGCTTCGAACACTGAAGCTTTCTTT. Translating it yields CAWTWGASNTEAFF.

The sample holds a few counts of this clone. J is TRBJ2-3 and V is TRBV11-2; D might be TRBD1 (6 bases). The CDR3 runs 14 residues. Germline CDR1 reads SGHAT; CDR2 reads FQNNGV. The V and J ends lost 1 base and 2 bases respectively, with 7 bases between them. CDR3 amino acids: CASSLGDNTDTQYF. As DNA, the CDR3 is TGTGCCAGCAGCTTAGGGGACAACACAGATACGCAGTATTTT.

The chain has TRBV15 and TRBJ1-2; possible D gene TRBD1, 6 bases. Between the trimmed V and J ends, which lost 0 bases and 6 bases, there was a span of 14 bases. The CDR3 spans 15 residues. In germline, CDR1 is LNHNV, CDR2 YYDKDF (reference sequence). CDR3: CATSREQGIVNGYTF. CDR3 sequence (DNA): TGTGCCACCAGCAGAGAACAGGGAATTGTAAATGGCTACACCTTC.

This rearrangement joins TRBV19 to TRBJ1-2, with 8 bases matching TRBD1. CDR1 LNHDA and CDR2 SQIVND come from the germline V gene (reference sequence). With V trimmed by 9 bases and J by 6 bases, 3 bases remained unmatched. The CDR3 has 11 amino acids. CDR3 protein: CASGQGDGYTF. Written as DNA, the CDR3 is TGTGCCAGCGGACAGGGAGATGGCTACACCTTC.

This sequence joins TRBV29-1 and TRBJ1-2; D is possibly TRBD1 (5 bases). Germline V lookup: CDR1 SQVTM, CDR2 ANQGSEA. The CDR3 has 15 residues. Deletions cut 6 bases from V and 0 bases from J, with 17 bases between. The CDR3 region has the DNA TGCAGCGTCGTAGGGACTGCAGGAGCTAACTATGGCTACACCTTC. Amino acids: CSVVGTAGANYGYTF.

This clone came up a few times. The genes are TRBV4-3 and TRBJ2-7; either TRBD1 or TRBD2 may fit D (6 bases each). The CDR3 runs 13 residues. In germline, CDR1 is LGHNA, CDR2 YSLEER. V lost 4 bases and J 6 bases, leaving 13 bases between the germline ends. The CDR3 is CASSRYTGAEQYF. As DNA, the CDR3 is TGCGCCAGCAGCCGATACACGGGGGCCGAGCAGTACTTC.

The genes are TRBV2 and TRBJ1-2; D not certain. The germline CDR1 and CDR2 sequences are SNHLY and FYNNEI. This CDR3 region has 13 residues. Trimming took 4 bases from V and 3 from J, leaving 9 bases between them. For the CDR3, the DNA is TGTGCCAGCAGTGCTATCACAGACTATGGCTACACCTTC. It is translated as CASSAITDYGYTF.

The chain couples TRBV6-1 to TRBJ2-3, with 7 positions matching TRBD2. The CDR3 consists of 14 residues. The trim removed 6 bases at V and 6 bases at J, leaving 9 bases unmatched. The germline V gene encodes CDR1 MNHNS and CDR2 SASEGT. CDR3 sequence reads: CASSQGGEDDTQYF. CDR3 sequence (DNA): TGTGCCAGCAGCCAGGGAGGGGAAGACGATACGCAGTATTTT.

Only one count was recorded for this clone. The V call is TRBV2, the J call TRBJ2-2, with a weak D call TRBD1 (5 bases). Germline loops: CDR1 SNHLY, CDR2 FYNNEI. The CDR3 consists of 16 residues. V lost 1 base and J 1 base, leaving 10 bases between the germline ends. The CDR3 sequence: CASSEEGRVNTGELFF. CDR3 bases: TGTGCCAGCAGTGAAGAGGGCAGGGTGAACACCGGGGAGCTGTTTTTT.

As DNA, the CDR3 is TGTGCCAGCAGTTTGGGGACAGAGAACACTGAAGCTTTCTTT. Translating gives CASSLGTENTEAFF. The J gene is TRBJ1-1, the V gene TRBV28; 7 bases match TRBD1. CDR3 length: 14 residues. With V trimmed by 3 bases and J by 1 base, 2 bases remained unmatched. CDR1 is MDHEN and CDR2 is SYDVKM in the germline V gene.

The V and J genes are TRBV12-5 and TRBJ2-2; tentatively, D is TRBD1 (5 bases). The CDR3 runs 13 residues. Trimming left V 2 bases short and J 5 bases short, with 6 bases between. Germline CDR1 is LGHNT and CDR2 is FRNRAP. CDR3 loop: CASGLRQTGELFF. The CDR3 DNA is TGTGCTAGTGGTTTGAGACAGACCGGGGAGCTGTTTTTT.

The chain joins TRBV2 to TRBJ1-2, with 7 bases that match TRBD1. The CDR3 is made up of 15 amino acids. Germline V gives CDR1 SNHLY, CDR2 FYNNEI. V shed 6 bases, J shed 6 bases, and the junction held 13 bases outside the gene matches. The CDR3 sequence: CASRQLDRYTDGYTF. CDR3 DNA: TGTGCCAGCAGACAGCTGGACAGGTACACCGATGGCTACACCTTC.

The rearrangement links TRBV29-1 to TRBJ2-1, with a possible D match to TRBD1 (5 bases). V was pared by 5 bases and J by 8 bases, with 7 bases between. The CDR3 spans 10 residues. The germline V gene has CDR1 SQVTM and CDR2 ANQGSEA. CDR3 residues: CSVIRDEQFF. CDR3 sequence (DNA): TGCAGCGTTATCAGGGATGAGCAGTTCTTC.

V is TRBV13 and J is TRBJ1-1; D remains unclear. This CDR3 is 11 amino acids long. V dropped 5 bases and J dropped 11 bases, with 12 bases sitting between them. The germline V gene encodes CDR1 PRHDT and CDR2 FYEKMQ (reference sequence). This CDR3 is CASSAQTPAFF. As DNA, the CDR3 is TGTGCCAGCAGCGCCCAAACCCCGGCTTTCTTT.

This clone has just a few counts. This chain joins TRBV29-1 and TRBJ2-1; D perhaps matches TRBD1 (6 bases). The CDR3 covers 13 residues. Germline assignment: CDR1 SQVTM and CDR2 ANQGSEA. Trimming took off 1 base at V and 7 bases at J, with 11 bases between the two ends. CDR3 protein: CSVEVETGNEQFF. The CDR3, as DNA: TGCAGCGTTGAAGTGGAGACAGGAAATGAGCAGTTCTTC.

The rearrangement joins TRBV5-1 to TRBJ2-1; the match to TRBD2 covers 10 bases. The junction had 4 bases not matched to a gene; V was cut back by 0 bases and J by 7 bases. Germline CDR1 is SGHRS and CDR2 is YFSETQ. CDR3 size: 15 residues. The CDR3 here is CASSLAAGGPNEQFF. CDR3 DNA sequence: TGCGCCAGCAGCTTGGCAGCGGGGGGGCCGAATGAGCAGTTCTTC.

The gene calls are TRBV12-5 and TRBJ2-3, with TRBD2 identical over 11 bases. Germline CDR1 reads LGHNT; CDR2 reads FRNRAP. Trimming took 4 bases from V and 5 from J; bases not matched to a gene: 14. This CDR3 is built from 18 residues. DNA for the CDR3: TGTGCTAGTGGTTGGCTAGCGGGGGGCCCCTCAGGTGGAGATACGCAGTATTTT. Translated: CASGWLAGGPSGGDTQYF.

This chain links TRBV5-4 with TRBJ2-7, with D perhaps being TRBD1 or TRBD2 (5 bases each). CDR3 length: 13 amino acids. Germline loops: CDR1 SGHNT, CDR2 YYREEE (reference sequence). V was trimmed by 4 bases and J by 4 bases, leaving 12 bases between them. The CDR3 sequence: CASSRGPQYEQYF. As DNA, the CDR3 is TGTGCCAGCAGCCGGGGACCTCAGTACGAGCAGTACTTC.

The J gene is TRBJ1-1, the V gene TRBV6-5; no reliable D call. The CDR3 extends over 15 amino acids. Germline V gives CDR1 MNHEY, CDR2 SVGAGI. Trimming pared 5 bases from V and 4 bases from J, leaving 17 bases between. This CDR3 is CASSREFSAGTEAFF. DNA of the CDR3: TGTGCCAGCAGTCGGGAGTTCTCGGCTGGCACTGAAGCTTTCTTT.

This clone has only one observation. The chain uses TRBV6-5 and TRBJ1-2, with a tentative D call TRBD1 (6 bases). This CDR3 spans 14 amino acids. Germline-derived CDR1 and CDR2 are MNHEY and SVGAGI. The V end was cut by 7 bases, the J end by 2 bases, with 14 bases between. CDR3 residues: CASKAGASNYGYTF. DNA for the CDR3: TGTGCCAGCAAAGCGGGGGCTTCCAACTATGGCTACACCTTC.

V gene TRBV18 combines with J gene TRBJ1-1; D is uncertain. The CDR3 covers 11 residues. Per germline, CDR1 KGHSH and CDR2 LQKENI. V lost 3 bases to trimming and J lost 6 bases, with 5 bases between them. CDR3 nucleotide sequence: TGTGCCAGCTCACCGGGTTCTGAAGCTTTCTTT. Translated, it gives CASSPGSEAFF.

The chain couples TRBV15 to TRBJ2-2; tentative D call: TRBD1 (5 bases). Germline CDR1 reads LNHNV; CDR2 reads YYDKDF (reference sequence). Trimming cost V 0 bases and J 5 bases, with 7 bases left between them. This CDR3 region has 14 residues. CDR3 residues: CATSRDRVTGELFF. CDR3 bases: TGTGCCACCAGCAGAGACAGGGTAACCGGGGAGCTGTTTTTT.

Comments on this clone: At the DNA level, this CDR3 is encoded by other sequences in the same sample as well. V is TRBV19 and J is TRBJ2-3; the D is unclear. Per germline, CDR1 LNHDA and CDR2 SQIVND (reference sequence). This CDR3 spans 12 amino acids. V was clipped by 3 bases and J by 3 bases, with 4 bases between them. The CDR3, as DNA: TGTGCCAGTAGTATGGGTACAGATACGCAGTATTTT. Translation: CASSMGTDTQYF. Looking up the rest from reference TRBV19 and TRBJ2-3 gives the full variable domain: DGGITQSPKYLFRKEGQNVTLSCEQNLNHDAMYWYRQDPGQGLRLIYYSQIVNDFQKGDIAEGYSVSREKKESFPLTVTSAQKNPTAFYLCASSMGTDTQYFGPGTRLTVL.